This TCR beta chain is drawn from a study of blood T cell repertoires in COVID-19. About the research overall: PBMCs, B-cell-depleted T cells, or T cells were the source of the cDNA or gDNA that made up the material.

The Seattle patients joined while their infection was active and were tracked longitudinally afterward. The CDR3 totals 12 residues. Germline CDR1 SGHVS, CDR2 FQNEAQ. The V end was cut by 5 bases, the J end by 7 bases, with 12 bases between. Authors' processing steps: Cell counts per sample came from amplifying reference gene primers. Profiling relied on immunoSEQ multiplex PCR, and the TCRdb table lists in-frame clones only, not all of them. For V, J and clone size, that table is used; D and trimming come from the DNA. This table has fewer than 80,000 clones, roughly three quarters appearing once. This sequence originates from a man in his sixties with COVID-19, enrolled during active disease. V gene TRBV7-8 combines with J gene TRBJ2-7; possible D gene TRBD2, 6 bases. The sequenced sample was peripheral blood. This CDR3 is CASSRRAGEQYF. The CDR3 nucleotides are TGTGCCAGCAGCCGAAGAGCGGGTGAGCAGTACTTC.